The 5 T cell receptor beta chains listed next were all sequenced from one sample in a study of identifying expanded T cells in peripheral blood. Repertoires were generated with immunoSEQ multiplex PCR, while TCRdb's copy carries only in-frame clones and drops some. The top ten clones hold around 19% of a sample with about 85,000 clones, more than 70% of them seen once. Sequenced input: blood. The receptors here all came from a person aged 18-69 years in good health.

CDR3 protein: CASSPHARFTYEQYF. The CDR3 DNA is TGTGCCAGCAGCCCCCATGCCAGGTTTACCTACGAGCAGTACTTC. The V gene is TRBV6-6, the J gene TRBJ2-7, with D uncertain. CDR1 and CDR2 (germline): MNHNY, SVGAGI (reference sequence). The CDR3 totals 15 residues. V shed 6 bases and J shed 2 bases, with 17 bases lying between them.

This clone occurred a few times. The chain has TRBV2 and TRBJ2-7; perhaps D is TRBD1 or TRBD2 (6 bases each). V lost 4 bases and J 5 bases, leaving 15 bases between the germline ends. The CDR3 extends over 14 amino acids. From germline, CDR1 is SNHLY and CDR2 FYNNEI. CDR3 amino acids: CASSGRLGGNEQYF. The CDR3 DNA sequence: TGTGCCAGCAGTGGGCGGCTCGGGGGCAACGAGCAGTACTTC.

The chain couples TRBV4-2 to TRBJ1-4, with D possibly being TRBD1 (5 bases). The length of the CDR3 is 15 residues. CDR1 and CDR2 (germline): LGHNA, YNFKEQ. The V gene lost 0 bases and the J gene lost 12 bases, with 17 bases spanning the gap. The CDR3 loop reads CASSQETGTGGELFF. CDR3 nucleotides: TGTGCCAGCAGCCAAGAAACGGGAACAGGTGGGGAACTGTTTTTT.

The chain is built from TRBV28 and TRBJ1-1; D is undetermined. Germline CDR1 MDHEN, CDR2 SYDVKM. V was trimmed by 2 bases and J by 4 bases, leaving 11 bases between them. This CDR3 has 14 residues. The CDR3 nucleotides are TGTGCCAGCAGTTTAGGCCGCCGGGGCACTGAAGCTTTCTTT. It is translated as CASSLGRRGTEAFF.

This rearrangement joins TRBV5-5 to TRBJ1-2; no definite D call. The CDR3 consists of 15 residues. Trimming took 0 bases from V and 8 from J, leaving 17 bases between them. Germline V gives CDR1 SGHKS, CDR2 YYEKEE (reference sequence). CDR3 residues: CASSLADGETGGYTF. The DNA for the CDR3 is TGTGCCAGCAGCTTGGCGGATGGAGAGACGGGGGGCTACACCTTC.